The 3 T cell receptor beta chains reported below all come from one sample, sequenced in a study of radiotherapy plus CTLA-4 blockade in lung cancer. The assay was immunoSEQ multiplex PCR, and TCRdb's table has in-frame clones only and misses some. Among roughly 42,000 clones, approximately 79% were seen once, and the ten largest hold about 22%. The source material was peripheral blood, sampled from a patient treated with radiotherapy plus ipilimumab. These receptors were taken from a human donor with non-small cell lung cancer that progressed on radiotherapy plus ipilimumab.

This clone was seen only a few times. The genes are TRBV7-2 and TRBJ2-2, with no clear D. Germline loops: CDR1 SGHTA, CDR2 FQGNSA. This CDR3 is 15 amino acids long. V lost 2 bases and J 2 bases, leaving 9 bases between the germline ends. The CDR3 DNA reads TGTGCCAGCAGCTTAAGCCAGGCAAACACCGGGGAGCTGTTTTTT. It encodes CASSLSQANTGELFF.

The chain combines TRBV27 with TRBJ1-2; D possibly corresponds to TRBD1 (6 bases). Trimming took off 6 bases at V and 8 bases at J, with 19 bases between the two ends. The CDR3 consists of 14 residues. Germline V gene sequence: CDR1 MNHEY, CDR2 SMNVEV (reference sequence). The CDR3 here is CASRTTGNFRGYTF. In nucleotides, the CDR3 is TGTGCCAGCAGAACGACAGGCAACTTCAGGGGCTACACCTTC.

The chain carries TRBV5-4 and TRBJ1-2; D not certain. CDR1 SGHNT and CDR2 YYREEE come from the germline V gene (reference sequence). V lost 1 base and J 2 bases, leaving 9 bases between the germline ends. This CDR3 is 14 amino acids long. The CDR3: CASSLWSRNYGYTF. The CDR3 DNA follows: TGTGCCAGCAGCTTGTGGTCCAGAAACTATGGCTACACCTTC.